These 25 T cell receptor beta chains were sequenced from one sample in a study of cytomegalovirus exposure and HLA in healthy donors. Primers for the PCR totalled 60 Vbeta and 13 Jbeta. The method was immunoSEQ multiplex PCR; TCRdb's version includes in-frame clones alone and lacks a portion of them. The sample has 270,000 or so clones; around 90% are singletons. The sample comprised PBMCs. The origin of the receptors is a girl aged 2 to 10 in good health and CMV-seronegative.

The V call is TRBV30, the J call TRBJ1-1; D is unresolved. V lost 0 bases and J lost 5, with 10 bases in between. The CDR3 runs 13 residues. In germline, CDR1 is GTSNPN, CDR2 SVGIG (reference sequence). CDR3 loop: CAWSVGVGTEAFF. CDR3 coding DNA: TGTGCCTGGAGTGTCGGGGTAGGGACTGAAGCTTTCTTT. The full variable domain, in which reference TRBV30 and TRBJ1-1 provide the parts outside the CDR3, is SQTIHQWPATLVQPVGSPLSLECTVEGTSNPNLYWYRQAAGRGLQLLFYSVGIGQISSEVPQNLSASRPQDRQFILSSKKLLLSDSGFYLCAWSVGVGTEAFFGQGTRLTVV.

The chain combines TRBV16 with TRBJ2-7; D unclear. The CDR3 extends over 12 amino acids. V lost 0 bases, J lost 6 bases, and 6 bases lay in between. Germline V lookup: CDR1 KGHSY, CDR2 FQNENV. The CDR3 loop reads CASSQSAPEQYF. For the CDR3, the DNA is TGTGCCAGCAGCCAATCGGCCCCCGAGCAGTACTTC.

V is TRBV30 and J is TRBJ2-3; a weak D match, TRBD2 (6 bases). CDR1 is GTSNPN and CDR2 is SVGIG in the germline V gene (reference sequence). Trimming cost V 5 bases and J 1 base, with 10 bases left between them. The CDR3 runs to 13 residues. CDR3 DNA sequence: TGTGCCTGGGCCCGCGGGGGCACAGATACGCAGTATTTT. It yields the protein CAWARGGTDTQYF.

The chain links TRBV7-9 to TRBJ2-7, with 10 bases lining up with TRBD1. V gave up 4 bases and J gave up 5 bases; unmatched junction bases: 5. Looked up from germline, CDR1 is SEHNR and CDR2 is FQNEAQ (reference sequence). The CDR3 is made up of 14 amino acids. In nucleotides, the CDR3 is TGTGCCAGCAGCTACCCCGGGACAGGGGACGAGCAGTACTTC. Amino acids: CASSYPGTGDEQYF.

CDR3 sequence (DNA): TGTGCCAGCAGTTTATCGTCAGACTCCTACGAGCAGTACTTC. Translating gives CASSLSSDSYEQYF. The chain joins TRBV27 to TRBJ2-7; D remains ambiguous. The germline gives CDR1 MNHEY, CDR2 SMNVEV (reference sequence). V gave up 0 bases and J gave up 0 bases, with 6 bases separating them. The CDR3 totals 14 residues.

The chain is built from TRBV30 and TRBJ1-4; 10 bases line up with TRBD1. V lost 7 bases and J lost 8; bases outside the gene matches: 7. This CDR3 region has 13 residues. Germline CDR1 is GTSNPN and CDR2 is SVGIG (reference sequence). The CDR3 nucleotides are TGTGCCTTCTCGACAGGGGGCAAAGAAAAACTGTTTTTT. Its protein is CAFSTGGKEKLFF.

This chain connects TRBV5-6 to TRBJ1-5; 7 nucleotides agree with TRBD1. J lost 9 bases, V lost 4 bases, and 13 bases had no gene match. The germline V gene has CDR1 SGHDT and CDR2 YYEEEE. The CDR3 totals 15 residues. The CDR3 bases are TGTGCCAGCAGCACCCTAGACAGGGCCGACCGGCCCCAGCATTTT. Residues: CASSTLDRADRPQHF.

The genes are TRBV7-8 and TRBJ1-4; D is unclear. The CDR3 spans 15 residues. V was shortened by 5 bases and J by 7 bases, with 17 bases between the two germline ends. The germline CDR1 and CDR2 sequences are SGHVS and FQNEAQ. CDR3 protein: CASSPTRVDFEKLFF. CDR3 DNA sequence: TGTGCCAGCAGCCCGACGAGGGTGGATTTTGAAAAACTGTTTTTT.

The chain is built from TRBV6-5 and TRBJ2-2, with 7 bases matching TRBD2. Trimming at V came to 6 bases and at J to 4 bases, leaving 5 bases not matched to a gene. The CDR3 runs 14 residues. The germline V gene encodes CDR1 MNHEY and CDR2 SVGAGI. The CDR3 nucleotides are TGTGCCAGCAGACCGAGCGGGGTCACCGGGGAGCTGTTTTTT. This translates into CASRPSGVTGELFF.

V is TRBV10-3 and J is TRBJ1-2; the match to TRBD1 covers 12 bases. The ends lost 1 base at V and 5 bases at J; junction bases unmatched: 5. The CDR3 contains 16 residues. Germline CDR1 is ENHRY and CDR2 is SYGVKD. CDR3: CAISELMGQGAYGYTF. The CDR3 DNA is TGTGCCATCAGTGAGTTAATGGGACAGGGGGCATATGGCTACACCTTC.

This chain's CDR3 is CASSLERRDASEQYF. DNA for the CDR3: TGTGCCAGCAGCTTAGAACGGCGGGACGCCTCCGAGCAGTACTTC. The V gene is TRBV7-9, the J gene TRBJ2-7; D might be TRBD2 (6 bases). The V gene lost 1 base and the J gene lost 6 bases, with 16 bases spanning the gap. The CDR3 has 15 residues. Germline CDR1 reads SEHNR; CDR2 reads FQNEAQ (reference sequence).

The chain has TRBV9 and TRBJ1-6; 7 bases map to TRBD1. Germline V gene data show CDR1 as SGDLS and CDR2 as YYNGEE. The length of the CDR3 is 14 residues. V was clipped by 3 bases and J by 13 bases; unmatched bases: 10. In nucleotides, the CDR3 is TGTGCCAGCAGCGCCGTGACAGGGCTTTCGCCCCTCCACTTT. It is translated as CASSAVTGLSPLHF.

V gene TRBV5-1 combines with J gene TRBJ2-1; D is unresolved. The CDR3 contains 15 residues. V was pared by 0 bases and J by 0 bases, with 7 bases between. Germline lookup yields CDR1 SGHRS and CDR2 YFSETQ. DNA for the CDR3: TGCGCCAGCAGCTTGGACGACTTCTCCTACAATGAGCAGTTCTTC. It codes for CASSLDDFSYNEQFF.

This clone is a singleton in its sample. The junction differs from germline at one of its ends, possibly a read error. The chain carries TRBV7-9 and TRBJ1-6; D not certain. The CDR3 consists of 16 residues. Germline values: CDR1 SEHNR, CDR2 FQNEAQ (reference sequence). CDR3 nucleotides: TGTTCCAGCAGCCCAGAGGTGGTCTCCTATAATTCACCCCTCCACTTT. Amino acids: CSSSPEVVSYNSPLHF. The variable domain in full, completed from reference TRBV7-9 and TRBJ1-6, reads DTGVSQNPRHKITKRGQNVTFRCDPISEHNRLYWYRQTLGQGPEFLTYFQNEAQLEKSRLLSDRFSAERPKGSFSTLEIQRTEQGDSAMYLCSSSPEVVSYNSPLHFGNGTRLTVT.

Notes on this clone: At one end, the junction sequence differs from germline, possibly due to a read error. The V call is TRBV7-9, the J call TRBJ1-1, with D possibly matching TRBD1 (5 bases). CDR3 size: 13 residues. The germline CDR1 and CDR2 sequences are SEHNR and FQNEAQ (reference sequence). The CDR3 region is CSSSTQGWTEAFF. DNA for the CDR3: TGTTCCAGCAGCACTCAGGGTTGGACTGAAGCTTTCTTT.

The chain combines TRBV28 with TRBJ2-7; 7 nucleotides match TRBD1. The germline V gene has CDR1 MDHEN and CDR2 SYDVKM. The V and J ends lost 6 bases and 2 bases, in that order; junction bases with no gene match: 4. CDR3 length: 13 amino acids. The chain's CDR3 is CASSRQGAYEQYF. CDR3 bases: TGTGCCAGCAGCAGGCAGGGGGCCTACGAGCAGTACTTC.

This clone was seen only once. CDR3 sequence reads: CASALGQGSGLFF. The DNA of the CDR3 is TGCGCCAGCGCCTTGGGACAGGGTTCCGGCCTGTTTTTT. The gene calls are TRBV4-1 and TRBJ1-4; 9 bases agree with TRBD1. This CDR3 has 13 amino acids. V gave up 8 bases and J gave up 14 bases; unmatched junction bases: 12. The germline V gene encodes CDR1 MGHRA and CDR2 YSYEKL.

The gene calls are TRBV7-9 and TRBJ2-5; 9 nucleotides line up with TRBD2. This CDR3 spans 15 amino acids. V dropped 0 bases and J dropped 1; count of bases not matched to a gene: 0. Per the germline V gene, CDR1 is SEHNR and CDR2 is FQNEAQ (reference sequence). CDR3: CASSLASGGQETQYF. The CDR3 region has the DNA TGTGCCAGCAGCTTAGCTAGCGGGGGCCAAGAGACCCAGTACTTC. The complete variable domain, with remaining parts taken from reference TRBV7-9 and TRBJ2-5, reads DTGVSQNPRHKITKRGQNVTFRCDPISEHNRLYWYRQTLGQGPEFLTYFQNEAQLEKSRLLSDRFSAERPKGSFSTLEIQRTEQGDSAMYLCASSLASGGQETQYFGPGTRLLVL.

The V and J genes are TRBV9 and TRBJ1-2, with D uncertain. Germline V gene lookup returns CDR1 SGDLS and CDR2 YYNGEE. This CDR3 is 14 amino acids long. V was pared by 3 bases and J by 0 bases, with 9 bases between. The CDR3 DNA is TGTGCCAGCAGCGAGAGGGCAGCTAACTATGGCTACACCTTC. This translates into CASSERAANYGYTF.

The chain uses TRBV6-1 and TRBJ1-2; D is undetermined. Germline V gene sequence: CDR1 MNHNS, CDR2 SASEGT. V was trimmed by 2 bases and J by 6 bases, leaving 16 bases between them. The CDR3 contains 15 residues. The CDR3 nucleotides are TGTGCCAGCAGTGAATTCAGGTCTGGGCACGATGGCTACACCTTC. Translating gives CASSEFRSGHDGYTF.

The rearrangement joins TRBV6-1 to TRBJ2-7, with TRBD1 matching 9 bases. This CDR3 has 13 amino acids. The germline gives CDR1 MNHNS, CDR2 SASEGT. With 4 bases clipped from V and 7 bases from J, the junction kept 5 bases outside the gene matches. CDR3 sequence (DNA): TGTGCCAGCAGTGGGGGGGACAGGGAAGAGCAGTACTTC. Translated: CASSGGDREEQYF.

The rearrangement joins TRBV2 to TRBJ2-5; TRBD2 matches 15 bases. The CDR3 runs 20 residues. The germline V gene encodes CDR1 SNHLY and CDR2 FYNNEI. V lost 5 bases to trimming and J lost 0 bases; unmatched junction nucleotides: 13. CDR3 DNA: TGTGCCAGCAGTTCCAAGCCGGGGGGACTAGCGGGGGGCAACCAAGAGACCCAGTACTTC. Translating gives CASSSKPGGLAGGNQETQYF.

This chain links TRBV9 with TRBJ1-6, with D possibly being TRBD1 (6 bases). The CDR3 contains 15 residues. V was cut by 0 bases and J by 10 bases, with 14 bases left in between. Germline V gene sequence: CDR1 SGDLS, CDR2 YYNGEE. The DNA for the CDR3 is TGTGCCAGCAGCGTAGCCCCAGGGGAGGGATCACCCCTCCACTTT. Protein product: CASSVAPGEGSPLHF.

This chain uses TRBV13 with TRBJ2-1; 8 nucleotides align to TRBD1. Germline CDR1 is PRHDT and CDR2 is FYEKMQ (reference sequence). The junction had 7 bases not matched to a gene; V was cut back by 0 bases and J by 6 bases. The CDR3 runs to 16 residues. The CDR3 nucleotides read TGTGCCAGCAGCTTAGGCGGCCAGGGGGCGGGCAATGAGCAGTTCTTC. Protein: CASSLGGQGAGNEQFF.

The gene calls are TRBV5-6 and TRBJ1-2; maybe TRBD1 (6 bases). Germline V lookup: CDR1 SGHDT, CDR2 YYEEEE. Trimming took off 6 bases at V and 5 bases at J, with 23 bases between the two ends. CDR3 length: 16 residues. This CDR3 is CASKLRGGGGYYGYTF. The CDR3 DNA reads TGTGCCAGCAAACTCCGTGGAGGGGGGGGTTATTATGGCTACACCTTC.